This T cell receptor beta chain was recorded in a study of cytomegalovirus exposure and HLA in healthy donors. The PCR ran on 60 Vbeta and 13 Jbeta primers. Sequencing used immunoSEQ multiplex PCR; TCRdb keeps in-frame clones, though not all of them. The sample yields over 100,000 clones, around 80% seen once. The sequenced sample was PBMCs. The clonotype was recovered from a female donor in good health and CMV-seronegative.

CDR3 loop: CASSLWGTGVDIQYF. CDR3 DNA: TGTGCCAGCAGCTTATGGGGGACAGGGGTGGACATTCAGTACTTC. The gene calls are TRBV13 and TRBJ2-4, with TRBD1 matching over 10 bases. The CDR3 is made up of 15 amino acids. V was pared by 2 bases and J by 8 bases, with 6 bases of the junction left unmatched. Germline-derived CDR1 and CDR2 are PRHDT and FYEKMQ (reference sequence).